The T cell receptor beta chain under discussion was sequenced for a study of T cell changes during pregnancy in multiple sclerosis. The CDR3 is 14 residues long. CDR1 SGHAT and CDR2 FQDESV come from the germline V gene (reference sequence). The V segment lost 3 bases and the J segment 7 bases; nucleotides outside the gene matches: 5. This table comes from immunoSEQ multiplex PCR, and its TCRdb copy is limited to in-frame clones, with some not included. The sample carries tens of thousands of clones, roughly 92% recorded once. Sequencing used CD4+ T cells from peripheral blood mononuclear cells, obtained in the second trimester of pregnancy. The sequence came from a female donor in good health, enrolled as a control in a pregnancy study. The rearrangement joins TRBV11-1 to TRBJ1-1; 10 bases align to TRBD1. CDR3 amino acids: CASSLGDRGSEAFF. DNA of the CDR3: TGTGCCAGCAGCTTGGGGGACAGGGGTAGTGAAGCTTTCTTT.